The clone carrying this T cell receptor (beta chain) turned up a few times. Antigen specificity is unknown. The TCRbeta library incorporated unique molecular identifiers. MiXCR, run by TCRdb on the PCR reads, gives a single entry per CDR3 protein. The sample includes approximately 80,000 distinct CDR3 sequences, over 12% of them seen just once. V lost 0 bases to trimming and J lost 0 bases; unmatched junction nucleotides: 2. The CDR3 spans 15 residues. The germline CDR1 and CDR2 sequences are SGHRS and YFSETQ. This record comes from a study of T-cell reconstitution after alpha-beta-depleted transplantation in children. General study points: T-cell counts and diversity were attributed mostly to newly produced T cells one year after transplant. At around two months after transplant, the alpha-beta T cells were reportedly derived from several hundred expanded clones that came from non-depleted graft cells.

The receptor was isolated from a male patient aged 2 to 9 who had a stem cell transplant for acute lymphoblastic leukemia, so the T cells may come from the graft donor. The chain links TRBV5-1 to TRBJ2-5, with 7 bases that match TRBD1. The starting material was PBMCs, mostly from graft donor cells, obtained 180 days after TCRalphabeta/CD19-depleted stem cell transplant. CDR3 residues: CASSLEGANQETQYF. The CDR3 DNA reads TGCGCCAGCAGCTTGGAGGGGGCCAACCAAGAGACCCAGTACTTC.